This TCR beta chain was captured in a study of T cell repertoires in ileal Crohn's disease. The overall study: All patients had surgery for stricturing (about 60%) or penetrating (39%) disease.

Points on this clone: Its specificity is unknown.

General study results and limits: Sorted CD8 T cells held more high-frequency clones than CD4.

The CDR3 sequence is 13 residues long. V shed 2 bases and J shed 5 bases, with 10 bases lying between them. Germline V gene data show CDR1 as WNHNN and CDR2 as SYGVQD (reference sequence). Per sample, approximately 540 nanograms of biopsy DNA were TCRB immunosequenced. Sequencing was performed with immunoSEQ multiplex PCR; in TCRdb, only in-frame clones are kept and a portion is missing. Among approximately 15,000 clones listed, 80% to 90% were seen once. Specimen: ileal tissue. This clonotype was sampled from an adult with Crohn's disease. The chain couples TRBV10-1 to TRBJ2-7; D is ambiguous. CDR3 protein: CASSERLQNEQYF. As DNA, the CDR3 is TGCGCCAGCAGTGAGCGCTTACAGAACGAGCAGTACTTC.